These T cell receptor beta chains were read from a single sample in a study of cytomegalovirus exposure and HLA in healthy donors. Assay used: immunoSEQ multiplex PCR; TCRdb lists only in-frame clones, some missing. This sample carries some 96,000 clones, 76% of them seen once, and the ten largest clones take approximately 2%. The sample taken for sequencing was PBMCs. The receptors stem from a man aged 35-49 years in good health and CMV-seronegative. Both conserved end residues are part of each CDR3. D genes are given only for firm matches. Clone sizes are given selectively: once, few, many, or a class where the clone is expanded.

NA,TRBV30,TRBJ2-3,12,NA,CAWSTQSDTQYF,TGTGCCTGGAGTACCCAGTCAGATACGCAGTATTTT
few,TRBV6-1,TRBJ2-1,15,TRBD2,CASSQLAGARNEQFF,TGTGCCAGCAGCCAACTAGCGGGAGCAAGGAATGAGCAGTTCTTC
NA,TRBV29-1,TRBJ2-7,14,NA,CSVEPTGKPYEQYF,TGCAGCGTTGAACCCACAGGAAAACCCTACGAGCAGTACTTC
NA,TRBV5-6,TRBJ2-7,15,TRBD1,CASSYGQGLTYEQYF,TGTGCCAGCAGTTATGGACAGGGGTTGACCTACGAGCAGTACTTC
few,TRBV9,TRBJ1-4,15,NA,CASSAEGKEYEKLFF,TGTGCCAGCAGCGCGGAAGGAAAGGAGTATGAAAAACTGTTTTTT
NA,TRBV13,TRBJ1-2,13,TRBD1,CASSHRQGRGYTF,TGTGCCAGCAGCCACCGACAGGGGCGGGGCTACACCTTC
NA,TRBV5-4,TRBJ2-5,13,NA,CASSFGGGETQYF,TGTGCCAGCAGCTTCGGGGGTGGAGAGACCCAGTACTTC
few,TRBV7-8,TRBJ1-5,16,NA,CASSFNRGAGNQPQHF,TGTGCCAGCAGTTTTAATCGGGGGGCTGGCAATCAGCCCCAGCATTTT
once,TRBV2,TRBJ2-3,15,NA,CASSSGLTGLDTQYF,TGTGCCAGCAGTAGTGGACTGACAGGCTTAGATACGCAGTATTTT
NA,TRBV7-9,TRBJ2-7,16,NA,CSSSLSSWAGTYEQYF,TGTTCCAGCAGCTTAAGTTCTTGGGCAGGGACTTACGAGCAGTACTTC
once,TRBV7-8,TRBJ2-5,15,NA,CASSLDGQTQETQYF,TGTGCCAGCAGCTTAGACGGACAGACTCAAGAGACCCAGTACTTC
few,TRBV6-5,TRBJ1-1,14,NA,CASSPKSEQTEAFF,TGTGCCAGCAGCCCGAAGTCGGAACAGACTGAAGCTTTCTTT
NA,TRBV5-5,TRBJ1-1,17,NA,CASSFIPEALRNTEAFF,TGTGCCAGCAGCTTTATCCCAGAGGCACTACGAAACACTGAAGCTTTCTTT
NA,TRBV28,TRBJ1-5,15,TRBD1,CASSGQGLGNQPQHF,TGTGCCAGCAGTGGACAGGGGTTGGGCAATCAGCCCCAGCATTTT
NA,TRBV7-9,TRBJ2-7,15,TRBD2,CASSPGGLARYEQYF,TGTGCCAGCAGCCCGGGGGGGCTAGCGCGTTACGAGCAGTACTTC
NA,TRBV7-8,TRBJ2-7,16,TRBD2,CASSLTGTSVFYEQYF,TGTGCCAGCAGCTTAACCGGGACTAGCGTTTTCTACGAGCAGTACTTC
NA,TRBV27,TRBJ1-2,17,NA,CASSPYQLGALAYGYTF,TGTGCCAGCAGTCCTTACCAACTCGGAGCTCTCGCCTATGGCTACACCTTC
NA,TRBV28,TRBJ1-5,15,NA,CASSYPGGSNQPQHF,TGTGCCAGCAGTTATCCGGGGGGGAGCAATCAGCCCCAGCATTTT
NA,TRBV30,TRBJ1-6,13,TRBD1,CAWGQGAVSPLHF,TGTGCCTGGGGACAGGGGGCTGTTTCACCCCTCCACTTT
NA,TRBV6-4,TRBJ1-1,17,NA,CASSDSGLENRNTEAFF,TGTGCCAGCAGTGACTCGGGGCTAGAGAACCGGAACACTGAAGCTTTCTTT
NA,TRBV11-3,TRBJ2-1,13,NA,CASSLVFGNEQFF,TGTGCCAGCAGCTTAGTTTTCGGCAATGAGCAGTTCTTC
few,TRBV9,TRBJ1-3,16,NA,CASSVGRGNSGNTIYF,TGTGCCAGCAGCGTAGGGCGGGGAAACTCTGGAAACACCATATATTTT
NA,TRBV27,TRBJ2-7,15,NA,CASRRLDDRSYEQYF,TGTGCCAGCAGACGCCTTGATGACAGATCCTACGAGCAGTACTTC
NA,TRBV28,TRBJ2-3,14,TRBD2,CASTTWREIDTQYF,TGTGCCAGCACCACTTGGCGGGAGATTGATACGCAGTATTTT
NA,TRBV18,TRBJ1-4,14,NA,CASSLSQGGEKLFF,TGTGCCAGCTCACTATCACAGGGCGGGGAAAAACTGTTTTTT
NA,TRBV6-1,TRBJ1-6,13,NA,CASGQSRNSPLHF,TGTGCCAGTGGACAGTCTAGGAATTCACCCCTCCACTTT
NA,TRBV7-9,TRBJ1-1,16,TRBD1,CASSLDRVATNTEAFF,TGTGCCAGCAGCTTGGACAGGGTGGCGACAAACACTGAAGCTTTCTTT
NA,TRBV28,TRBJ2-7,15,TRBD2,CASTPPRGAQGEQYF,TGTGCCAGCACCCCCCCGCGGGGGGCGCAAGGGGAGCAGTACTTC
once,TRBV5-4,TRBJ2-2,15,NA,CASSLETGYTGELFF,TGTGCCAGCAGCTTGGAGACAGGCTACACCGGGGAGCTGTTTTTT
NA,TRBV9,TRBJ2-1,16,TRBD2,CASSPLAGGLVNEQFF,TGTGCCAGCAGCCCTCTAGCGGGGGGGTTAGTTAATGAGCAGTTCTTC
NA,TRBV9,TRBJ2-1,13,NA,CASSVDPPAAQFF,TGTGCCAGCAGCGTAGACCCCCCGGCGGCCCAGTTCTTC
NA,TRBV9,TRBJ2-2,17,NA,CASSPILGAGINGELFF,TGTGCCAGCAGCCCAATTCTGGGGGCCGGAATAAACGGGGAGCTGTTTTTT
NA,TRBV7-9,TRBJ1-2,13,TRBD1,CASSLAGQGGYTF,TGTGCCAGCAGCTTAGCGGGACAGGGCGGCTACACCTTC
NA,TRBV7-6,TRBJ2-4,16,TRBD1,CASSLSGQGSQNIQYF,TGTGCCAGCAGCCTATCGGGACAGGGGTCCCAAAACATTCAGTACTTC
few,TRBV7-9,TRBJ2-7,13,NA,CASSLVGDYEQYF,TGTGCCAGCAGCTTAGTAGGAGACTACGAGCAGTACTTC
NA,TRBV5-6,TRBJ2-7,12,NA,CASSSTEPEQYF,TGTGCCAGCAGCTCTACAGAGCCCGAGCAGTACTTC
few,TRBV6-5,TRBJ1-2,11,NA,CASSYSGAYTF,TGTGCCAGCAGTTACTCAGGGGCCTACACCTTC
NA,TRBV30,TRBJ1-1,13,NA,CAWSALANTEAFF,TGTGCCTGGAGTGCCCTGGCGAACACTGAAGCTTTCTTT
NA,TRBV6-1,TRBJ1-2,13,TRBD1,CASSEGQYYGYTF,TGTGCCAGCAGTGAGGGACAGTACTATGGCTACACCTTC
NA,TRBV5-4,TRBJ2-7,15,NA,CASSFGSGVSYEQYF,TGTGCCAGCAGCTTCGGTAGCGGAGTCTCCTACGAGCAGTACTTC
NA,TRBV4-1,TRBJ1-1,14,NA,CASSHPGTDTEAFF,TGCGCCAGCAGCCACCCCGGGACTGACACTGAAGCTTTCTTT
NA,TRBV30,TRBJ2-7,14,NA,CAWSGHNGLYEQYF,TGTGCCTGGAGTGGCCATAATGGACTTTACGAGCAGTACTTC
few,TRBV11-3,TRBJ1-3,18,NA,CASSLDAGGGTAGNTIYF,TGTGCCAGCAGCTTAGACGCCGGGGGGGGGACGGCTGGAAACACCATATATTTT
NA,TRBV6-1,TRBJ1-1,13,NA,CASKRGGNTEAFF,TGTGCCAGCAAGAGGGGGGGGAACACTGAAGCTTTCTTT
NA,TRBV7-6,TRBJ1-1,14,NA,CASSLAGGNTEAFF,TGTGCCAGCAGCTTAGCAGGGGGGAACACTGAAGCTTTCTTT
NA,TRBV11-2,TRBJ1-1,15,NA,CASSLDSRGSTEAFF,TGTGCCAGCAGCTTAGATTCCCGGGGGAGCACTGAAGCTTTCTTT
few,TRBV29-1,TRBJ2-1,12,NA,CSVSRGYNEQFF,TGCAGCGTTTCTCGGGGCTACAATGAGCAGTTCTTC
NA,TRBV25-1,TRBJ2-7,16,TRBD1,CASSELGKDRGYEQYF,TGTGCCAGCAGTGAACTGGGTAAGGACAGGGGTTACGAGCAGTACTTC
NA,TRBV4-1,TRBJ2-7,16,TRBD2,CASSQDLGRAMNEQYF,TGCGCCAGCAGCCAAGATTTAGGGAGGGCCATGAACGAGCAGTACTTC
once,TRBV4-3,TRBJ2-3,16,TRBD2,CASSQDHLAGVPTQYF,TGCGCCAGCAGCCAGGACCATCTAGCGGGAGTACCTACGCAGTATTTT